Here is one TCR beta chain with its context. Antigen: not known. This sample was taken from a study of cytomegalovirus exposure and HLA in healthy donors. Study overall: Out of a few hundred genotyped donors, about 80% belonged to the Caucasian-associated ancestry cluster. Study-wide results and limits: What a later analysis reportedly showed was that an Asian-associated ancestry cluster had fewer N-insertions than the approximately 700-donor mean. Common viral pathogens seemed, in a later analysis, to connect with several of the most significant clusters. The investigators catalogued 164 TCR beta chains as cytomegalovirus-associated.

The CDR3 length is 14 residues. V lost 3 bases to trimming and J lost 1 base, with 12 bases between them. Germline CDR1 reads GTSNPN; CDR2 reads SVGIG (reference sequence). Researchers ran the PCR with 60 Vbeta and 13 Jbeta primers. Clones were sequenced by immunoSEQ multiplex PCR, and TCRdb holds only the in-frame ones, with some missing. This table holds 65,000 to 80,000 clones, approximately 79% found once. J is TRBJ2-5 and V is TRBV30, with D possibly matching TRBD1 (6 bases). Sequencing was done on a sample of PBMCs. This TCR came from a woman aged 40 to 49 in good health and CMV-seropositive. The CDR3 region is CAWSATGFQETQYF. DNA for the CDR3: TGTGCCTGGAGCGCTACAGGGTTCCAAGAGACCCAGTACTTC.